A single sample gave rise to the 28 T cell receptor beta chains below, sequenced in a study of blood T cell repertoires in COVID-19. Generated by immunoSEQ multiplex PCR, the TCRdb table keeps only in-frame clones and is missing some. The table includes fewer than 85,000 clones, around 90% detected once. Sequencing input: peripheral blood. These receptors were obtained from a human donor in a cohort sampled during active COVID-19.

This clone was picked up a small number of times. Here the CDR3 reads CASSKGLATDTQYF. In DNA form, the CDR3 reads TGCGCCAGCAGCAAAGGACTAGCGACAGATACGCAGTATTTT. The chain has TRBV5-1 and TRBJ2-3, with 9 bases fitting TRBD2. Per the germline V gene, CDR1 is SGHRS and CDR2 is YFSETQ. Trimming took 4 bases from V and 3 from J; bases not matched to a gene: 3. This CDR3 contains 14 residues.

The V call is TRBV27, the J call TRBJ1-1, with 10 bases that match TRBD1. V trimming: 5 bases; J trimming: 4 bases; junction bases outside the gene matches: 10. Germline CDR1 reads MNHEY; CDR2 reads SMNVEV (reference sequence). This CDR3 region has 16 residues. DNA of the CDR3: TGTGCCAGCAGTCCGGGACAGGGGTCACAGGGCACTGAAGCTTTCTTT. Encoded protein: CASSPGQGSQGTEAFF.

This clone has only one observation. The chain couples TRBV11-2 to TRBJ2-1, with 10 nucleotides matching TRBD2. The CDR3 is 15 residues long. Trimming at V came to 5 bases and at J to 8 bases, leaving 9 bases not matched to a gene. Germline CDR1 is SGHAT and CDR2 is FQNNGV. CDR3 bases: TGTGCCAGCAGCCAGACAGCGGGGGGGGTTTATGAGCAGTTCTTC. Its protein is CASSQTAGGVYEQFF.

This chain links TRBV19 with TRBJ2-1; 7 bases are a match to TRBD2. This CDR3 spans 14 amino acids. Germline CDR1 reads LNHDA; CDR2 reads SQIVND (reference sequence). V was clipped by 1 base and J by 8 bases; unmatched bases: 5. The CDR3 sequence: CASSIAGGRDEQFF. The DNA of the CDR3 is TGTGCCAGTAGTATAGCGGGGGGTCGGGATGAGCAGTTCTTC.

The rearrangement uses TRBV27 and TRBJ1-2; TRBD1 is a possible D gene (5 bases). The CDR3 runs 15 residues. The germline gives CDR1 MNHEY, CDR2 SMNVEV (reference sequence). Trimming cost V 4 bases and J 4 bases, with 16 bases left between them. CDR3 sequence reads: CASSSGPGVGYGYTF. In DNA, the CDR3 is TGTGCCAGCAGTTCAGGACCGGGGGTCGGCTATGGCTACACCTTC.

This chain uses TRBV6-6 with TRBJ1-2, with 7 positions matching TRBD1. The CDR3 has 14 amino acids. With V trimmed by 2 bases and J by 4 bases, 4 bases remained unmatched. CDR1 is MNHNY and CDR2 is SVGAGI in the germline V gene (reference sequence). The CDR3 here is CASSYDRETYGYTF. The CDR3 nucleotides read TGTGCCAGCAGTTACGACAGGGAAACCTATGGCTACACCTTC.

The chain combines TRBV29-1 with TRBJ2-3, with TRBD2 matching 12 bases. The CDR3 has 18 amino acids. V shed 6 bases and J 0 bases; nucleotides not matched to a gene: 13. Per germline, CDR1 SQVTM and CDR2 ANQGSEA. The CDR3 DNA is TGCAGCGTGGATCTCGTGCTAGCGGGGGGGTTTAGCACAGATACGCAGTATTTT. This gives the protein CSVDLVLAGGFSTDTQYF.

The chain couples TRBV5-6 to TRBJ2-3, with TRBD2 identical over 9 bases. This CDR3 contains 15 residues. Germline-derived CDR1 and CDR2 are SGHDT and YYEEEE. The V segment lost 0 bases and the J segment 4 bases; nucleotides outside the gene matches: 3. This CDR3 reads CASSLGGLASDTQYF. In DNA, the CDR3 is TGTGCCAGCAGCTTGGGAGGACTAGCGTCAGATACGCAGTATTTT.

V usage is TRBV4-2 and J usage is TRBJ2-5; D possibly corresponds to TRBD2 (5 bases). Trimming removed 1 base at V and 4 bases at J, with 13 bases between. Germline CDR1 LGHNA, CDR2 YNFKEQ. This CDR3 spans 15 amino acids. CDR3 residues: CASSQASAAGETQYF. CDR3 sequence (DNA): TGTGCCAGCAGCCAAGCTAGTGCGGCGGGAGAGACCCAGTACTTC.

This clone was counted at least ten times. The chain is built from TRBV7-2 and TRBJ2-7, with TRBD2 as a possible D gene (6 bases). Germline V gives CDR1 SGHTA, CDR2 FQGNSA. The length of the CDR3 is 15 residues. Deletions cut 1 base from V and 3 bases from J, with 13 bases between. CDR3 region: CASSLGGTRYYEQYF. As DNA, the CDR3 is TGTGCCAGCAGCTTAGGGGGGACTCGATACTACGAGCAGTACTTC.

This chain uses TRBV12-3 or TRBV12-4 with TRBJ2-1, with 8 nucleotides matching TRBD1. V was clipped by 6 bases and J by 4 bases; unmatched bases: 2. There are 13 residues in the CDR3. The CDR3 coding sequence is TGTGCCAGCAGCCGACAGGGGTACAATGAGCAGTTCTTC. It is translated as CASSRQGYNEQFF.

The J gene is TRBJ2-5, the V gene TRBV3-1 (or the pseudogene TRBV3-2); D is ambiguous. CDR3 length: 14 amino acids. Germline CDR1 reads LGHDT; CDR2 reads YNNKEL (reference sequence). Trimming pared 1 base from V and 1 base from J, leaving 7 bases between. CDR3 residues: CASSQGPIQETQYF. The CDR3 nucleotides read TGTGCCAGCAGCCAAGGCCCTATCCAAGAGACCCAGTACTTC.

The CDR3 region has the DNA TGTGCCAGCACCCTAGGGACAGGGGATTCACCCCTCCACTTT. The encoded protein is CASTLGTGDSPLHF. J is TRBJ1-6 and V is TRBV28, with TRBD1 matching over 10 bases. J was trimmed by 8 bases and V by 7 bases; bases with no gene match: 5. This CDR3 region has 14 residues. Germline V gene sequence: CDR1 MDHEN, CDR2 SYDVKM.

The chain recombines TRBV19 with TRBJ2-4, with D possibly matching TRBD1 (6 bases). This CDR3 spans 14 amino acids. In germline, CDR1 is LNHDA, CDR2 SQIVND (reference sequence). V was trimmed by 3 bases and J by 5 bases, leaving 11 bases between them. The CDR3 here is CASSIARGQNIQYF. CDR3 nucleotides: TGTGCCAGTAGTATTGCCAGGGGTCAAAACATTCAGTACTTC.

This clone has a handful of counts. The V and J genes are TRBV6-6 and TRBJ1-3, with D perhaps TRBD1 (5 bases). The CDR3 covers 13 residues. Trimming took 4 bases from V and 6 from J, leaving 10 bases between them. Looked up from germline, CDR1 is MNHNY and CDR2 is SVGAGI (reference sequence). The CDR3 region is CASSSGLENTIYF. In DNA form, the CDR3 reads TGTGCCAGCAGTTCGGGACTTGAAAACACCATATATTTT.

The CDR3 spells CASSPDISGANVLTF. CDR3 sequence (DNA): TGTGCCAGCAGTCCCGACATCTCTGGGGCCAACGTCCTGACTTTC. The rearrangement links TRBV6-5 to TRBJ2-6, with D hard to call. V lost 5 bases and J 0 bases, leaving 8 bases between the germline ends. The germline CDR1 and CDR2 sequences are MNHEY and SVGAGI. This CDR3 spans 15 amino acids.

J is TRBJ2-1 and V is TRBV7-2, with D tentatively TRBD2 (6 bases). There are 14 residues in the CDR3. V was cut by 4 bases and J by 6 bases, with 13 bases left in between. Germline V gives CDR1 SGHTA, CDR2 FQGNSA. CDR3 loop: CASSSHSGFNEQFF. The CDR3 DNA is TGTGCCAGCAGCTCCCATAGCGGCTTCAATGAGCAGTTCTTC.

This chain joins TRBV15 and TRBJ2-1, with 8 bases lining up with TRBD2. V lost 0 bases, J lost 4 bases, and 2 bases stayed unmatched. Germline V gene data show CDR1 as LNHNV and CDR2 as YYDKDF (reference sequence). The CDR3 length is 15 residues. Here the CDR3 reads CATSRDPGGYNEQFF. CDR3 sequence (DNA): TGTGCCACCAGCAGAGATCCGGGAGGGTACAATGAGCAGTTCTTC. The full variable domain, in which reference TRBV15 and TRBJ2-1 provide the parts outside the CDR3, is DAMVIQNPRYQVTQFGKPVTLSCSQTLNHNVMYWYQQKSSQAPKLLFHYYDKDFNNEADTPDNFQSRRPNTSFCFLDIRSPGLGDTAMYLCATSRDPGGYNEQFFGPGTRLTVL.

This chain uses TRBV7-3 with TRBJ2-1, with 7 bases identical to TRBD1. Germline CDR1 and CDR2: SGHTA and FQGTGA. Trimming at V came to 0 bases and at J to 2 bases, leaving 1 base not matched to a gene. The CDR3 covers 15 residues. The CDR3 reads CASSLTGTAYNEQFF. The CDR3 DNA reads TGTGCCAGCAGCTTAACCGGGACAGCCTACAATGAGCAGTTCTTC. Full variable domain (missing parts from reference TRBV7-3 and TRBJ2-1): GAGVSQTPSNKVTEKGKYVELRCDPISGHTALYWYRQSLGQGPEFLIYFQGTGAADDSGLPNDRFFAVRPEGSVSTLKIQRTERGDSAVYLCASSLTGTAYNEQFFGPGTRLTVL.

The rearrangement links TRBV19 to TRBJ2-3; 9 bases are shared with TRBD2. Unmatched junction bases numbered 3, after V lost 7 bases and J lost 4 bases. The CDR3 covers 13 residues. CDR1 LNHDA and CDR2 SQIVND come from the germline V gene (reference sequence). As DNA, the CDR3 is TGTGCCAGTAACAGCGGGGGGCCAGATACGCAGTATTTT. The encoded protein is CASNSGGPDTQYF.

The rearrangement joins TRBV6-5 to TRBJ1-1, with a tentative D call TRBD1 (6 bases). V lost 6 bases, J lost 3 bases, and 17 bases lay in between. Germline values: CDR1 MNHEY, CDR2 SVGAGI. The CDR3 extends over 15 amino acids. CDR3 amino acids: CASRPRRGADTEAFF. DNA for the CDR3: TGTGCCAGCAGACCCCGCCGGGGGGCGGACACTGAAGCTTTCTTT.

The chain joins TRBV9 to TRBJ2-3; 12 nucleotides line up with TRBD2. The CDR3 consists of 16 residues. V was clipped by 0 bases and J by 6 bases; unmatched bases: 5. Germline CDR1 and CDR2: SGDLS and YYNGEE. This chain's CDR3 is CASSVDPSGGVDTQYF. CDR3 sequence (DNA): TGTGCCAGCAGCGTAGATCCTAGCGGGGGGGTGGATACGCAGTATTTT.

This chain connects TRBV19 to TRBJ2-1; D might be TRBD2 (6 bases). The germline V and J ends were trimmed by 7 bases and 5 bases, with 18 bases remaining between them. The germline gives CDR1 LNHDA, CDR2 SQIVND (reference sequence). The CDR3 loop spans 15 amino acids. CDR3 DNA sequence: TGTGCCAGTATCCAGGTAGGTGGGAGGCACAATGAGCAGTTCTTC. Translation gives CASIQVGGRHNEQFF.

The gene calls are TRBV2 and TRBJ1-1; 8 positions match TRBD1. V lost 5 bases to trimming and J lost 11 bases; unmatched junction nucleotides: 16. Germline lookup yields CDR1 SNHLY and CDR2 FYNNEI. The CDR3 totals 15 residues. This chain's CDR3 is CASSPRGQVTNDAFF. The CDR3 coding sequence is TGTGCCAGCAGTCCCAGGGGACAGGTTACGAACGACGCTTTCTTT.

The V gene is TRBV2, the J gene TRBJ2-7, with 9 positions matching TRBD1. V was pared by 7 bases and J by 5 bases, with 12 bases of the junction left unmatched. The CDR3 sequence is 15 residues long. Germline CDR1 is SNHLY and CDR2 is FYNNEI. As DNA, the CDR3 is TGTGCCAGCATCCCCCCCGGGACAGGGAAGCACGAGCAGTACTTC. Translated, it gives CASIPPGTGKHEQYF. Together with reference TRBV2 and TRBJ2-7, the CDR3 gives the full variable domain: EPEVTQTPSHQVTQMGQEVILRCVPISNHLYFYWYRQILGQKVEFLVSFYNNEISEKSEIFDDQFSVERPDGSNFTLKIRSTKLEDSAMYFCASIPPGTGKHEQYFGPGTRLTVT.

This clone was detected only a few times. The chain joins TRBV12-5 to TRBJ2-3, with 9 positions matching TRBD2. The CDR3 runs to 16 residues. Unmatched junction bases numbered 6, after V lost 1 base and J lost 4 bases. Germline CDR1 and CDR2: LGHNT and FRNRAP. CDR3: CASGLGLAGRADTQYF. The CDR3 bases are TGTGCTAGTGGTTTGGGGCTAGCGGGACGGGCAGATACGCAGTATTTT.

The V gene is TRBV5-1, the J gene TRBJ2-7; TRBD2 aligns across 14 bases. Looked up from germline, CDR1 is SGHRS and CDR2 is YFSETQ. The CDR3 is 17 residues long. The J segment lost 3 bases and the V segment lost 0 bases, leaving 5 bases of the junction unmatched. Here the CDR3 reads CASSLASGTSGGYEQYF. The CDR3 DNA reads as TGCGCCAGCAGCTTGGCCTCGGGGACTAGCGGGGGCTACGAGCAGTACTTC. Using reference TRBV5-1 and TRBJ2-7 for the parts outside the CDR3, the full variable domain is KAGVTQTPRYLIKTRGQQVTLSCSPISGHRSVSWYQQTPGQGLQFLFEYFSETQRNKGNFPGRFSGRQFSNSRSEMNVSTLELGDSALYLCASSLASGTSGGYEQYFGPGTRLTVT.

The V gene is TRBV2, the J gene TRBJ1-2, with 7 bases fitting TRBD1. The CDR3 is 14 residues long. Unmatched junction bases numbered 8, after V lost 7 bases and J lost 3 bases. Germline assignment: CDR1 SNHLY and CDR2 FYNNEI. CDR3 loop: CASTEGQSHYGYTF. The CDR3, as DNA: TGTGCCAGCACCGAGGGACAGTCACACTATGGCTACACCTTC. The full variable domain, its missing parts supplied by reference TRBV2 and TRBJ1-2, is EPEVTQTPSHQVTQMGQEVILRCVPISNHLYFYWYRQILGQKVEFLVSFYNNEISEKSEIFDDQFSVERPDGSNFTLKIRSTKLEDSAMYFCASTEGQSHYGYTFGSGTRLTVV.